The 13 T cell receptor beta chains below were found in one sample sequenced in a study of neurological immune-mediated disorders. MiXCR, run by TCRdb on the 5' RACE reads, gives a single entry per CDR3 protein. Of over 60,000 distinct CDR3 sequences in the sample, less than 5.5% were seen once. Source material: PBMCs. The receptor set was obtained from a woman aged 25 to 39 with multiple sclerosis.

There are many counts of this clonotype. The chain carries TRBV5-1 and TRBJ2-1; D is ambiguous. The CDR3 loop spans 13 amino acids. V lost 4 bases to trimming and J lost 7 bases, with 12 bases between them. Germline V gene data show CDR1 as SGHRS and CDR2 as YFSETQ. The DNA for the CDR3 is TGCGCCAGCAGCCTGCTCCTCGGAAATGAGCAGTTCTTC. Protein product: CASSLLLGNEQFF.

This clonotype was recorded many times. The chain recombines TRBV7-6 with TRBJ1-1; TRBD1 matches 10 bases. CDR3 length: 15 amino acids. The germline CDR1 and CDR2 sequences are SGHVS and FNYEAQ. The ends lost 5 bases at V and 6 bases at J; junction bases unmatched: 9. The CDR3 region is CASSPGLGTGAEAFF. The DNA for the CDR3 is TGTGCCAGCAGCCCCGGGCTCGGGACAGGGGCTGAAGCTTTCTTT.

This clonotype was seen at least ten times. The chain recombines TRBV5-1 with TRBJ1-1, with D tentatively TRBD1 (6 bases). The CDR3 is 15 amino acids. V was shortened by 0 bases and J by 3 bases, with 12 bases between the two germline ends. In germline, CDR1 is SGHRS, CDR2 YFSETQ. This CDR3 is CASSLAGRGYTEAFF. The CDR3 DNA reads as TGCGCCAGCAGCTTGGCCGGCAGGGGCTACACTGAAGCTTTCTTT.

This clonotype was observed many times. The genes are TRBV12-3 or TRBV12-4 and TRBJ2-1; D possibly corresponds to TRBD1 (5 bases). The CDR3 contains 15 residues. Trimming took off 0 bases at V and 7 bases at J, with 13 bases between the two ends. The CDR3 sequence: CASSLAGQGANEQFF. CDR3 DNA: TGTGCCAGCAGTTTAGCGGGGCAGGGCGCAAATGAGCAGTTCTTC.

This clonotype came up many times. The chain employs TRBV25-1 and TRBJ1-1; D might be TRBD1 (6 bases). Germline V gene lookup returns CDR1 MGHDK and CDR2 SYGVNS. CDR3 length: 14 amino acids. The V gene lost 1 base and the J gene lost 4 bases, with 10 bases spanning the gap. The CDR3 nucleotides are TGTGCCAGCAGTGAATCAAGGGGGGGCACTGAAGCTTTCTTT. Its protein product is CASSESRGGTEAFF.

This clonotype appeared many times. The chain recombines TRBV20-1 with TRBJ2-1; TRBD2 matches 8 bases. Germline V lookup: CDR1 DFQATT, CDR2 SNEGSKA (reference sequence). This CDR3 contains 16 residues. V lost 0 bases and J lost 1; bases outside the gene matches: 5. CDR3 in DNA: TGCAGTGCTAGAGATACGCGCGGGGGGTCCTACAATGAGCAGTTCTTC. This codes for CSARDTRGGSYNEQFF.

In its sample, this clonotype was seen many times. The genes are TRBV20-1 and TRBJ2-5; TRBD1 matches 7 bases. Trimming took 3 bases from V and 2 from J; bases not matched to a gene: 3. The CDR3 extends over 13 amino acids. Germline lookup yields CDR1 DFQATT and CDR2 SNEGSKA (reference sequence). The CDR3 loop reads CSASRQGQETQYF. The DNA of the CDR3 is TGCAGTGCTAGCCGACAGGGTCAAGAGACCCAGTACTTC.

The V gene is TRBV5-4, the J gene TRBJ2-2; 11 bases fit TRBD2. CDR3 size: 17 residues. The V and J ends lost 3 bases and 8 bases, in that order; junction bases with no gene match: 12. Germline V gives CDR1 SGHNT, CDR2 YYREEE (reference sequence). The CDR3 region has the DNA TGTGCCAGCAGCTCCCGGAGACTAGCGGGGCCCTCGGGGGAGCTGTTTTTT. Its protein product is CASSSRRLAGPSGELFF.

This clonotype was seen many times. The chain is built from TRBV20-1 and TRBJ2-6, with 8 bases that match TRBD1. J was trimmed by 2 bases and V by 5 bases; bases with no gene match: 2. The V gene's germline CDR1 is DFQATT and CDR2 SNEGSKA (reference sequence). This CDR3 region has 14 residues. The chain's CDR3 is CSAPRGPGANVLTF. The DNA of the CDR3 is TGCAGTGCTCCCAGGGGGCCTGGGGCCAACGTCCTGACTTTC.

This clonotype was counted only a few times. This chain connects TRBV10-3 to TRBJ2-5; TRBD2 matches at 10 bases. CDR1 is ENHRY, CDR2 SYGVKD, per germline. The CDR3 loop spans 14 amino acids. The ends lost 10 bases at V and 1 base at J; junction bases unmatched: 6. CDR3 amino acids: CASEAGGFQETQYF. As DNA, the CDR3 is TGTGCCAGCGAAGCGGGGGGGTTCCAAGAGACCCAGTACTTC.

At least ten counts were recorded for this clonotype. V is TRBV20-1 and J is TRBJ2-1; the match to TRBD2 covers 9 bases. In germline, CDR1 is DFQATT, CDR2 SNEGSKA (reference sequence). With 3 bases clipped from V and 1 base from J, the junction kept 10 bases outside the gene matches. The CDR3 totals 17 residues. CDR3 DNA sequence: TGCAGTGCTAGGGCGGCTAGCGGGAAACGGTCCTACAATGAGCAGTTCTTC. Protein product: CSARAASGKRSYNEQFF.

This clonotype was detected many times. The chain combines TRBV6-2 or TRBV6-3 with TRBJ2-7; tentative D call: TRBD2 (6 bases). This CDR3 has 15 residues. In germline, CDR1 is MNHEY, CDR2 SVGEGT. With 6 bases removed from V and 3 bases from J, the gap between germline ends came to 18 bases. The CDR3 nucleotides read TGTGCCAGCAGGCCCACTAGCATTGGGAGCTACGAGCAGTACTTC. Translating it yields CASRPTSIGSYEQYF.

This clonotype appeared many times. The chain is built from TRBV5-1 and TRBJ2-1, with TRBD1 matching 7 bases. The CDR3 length is 14 residues. Trimming removed 3 bases from V and 9 bases from J; junction bases left unmatched: 9. CDR1 is SGHRS and CDR2 is YFSETQ in the germline V gene. This chain's CDR3 is CASSSQTQGVEQFF. The CDR3 region has the DNA TGCGCCAGCAGCTCTCAGACTCAGGGGGTTGAGCAGTTCTTC.